Listed here are 32 T cell receptor beta chains from one sample, sequenced in a study of Ad26.COV2.S vaccination and SARS-CoV-2 variants. TCRdb's copy holds only in-frame clones and misses some; the assay was immunoSEQ multiplex PCR. This sample has about 460,000 clones, with about 89% found just once. Treatment noted: around 19 received Ad26.COV2.S at low or high dose, single or two shots; five or six received placebo; per-sample allocation not given. Samples came from day 63 after the first vaccine or placebo injection. The sample was peripheral blood, taken in a trial of Ad26.COV2.S vaccine versus placebo. These receptors came from a person between 18 and 65 years old who received the Ad26.COV2.S COVID-19 vaccine or a placebo.

This clone has just one count. V and J are TRBV9 and TRBJ1-1, with D possibly matching TRBD1 (5 bases). CDR1 is SGDLS, CDR2 YYNGEE, per germline. V gave up 1 base and J gave up 6 bases, with 10 bases separating them. This CDR3 spans 13 amino acids. The CDR3 DNA is TGTGCCAGCAGCGTATTGGGGGGGTCTGAAGCTTTCTTT. Translation gives CASSVLGGSEAFF.

The chain couples TRBV6-5 to TRBJ1-2; unclear D gene. Trimming left V 5 bases short and J 2 bases short, with 9 bases between. Germline V gene sequence: CDR1 MNHEY, CDR2 SVGAGI. The CDR3 runs to 13 residues. Here the CDR3 reads CASSQDGNYGYTF. The CDR3 nucleotides read TGTGCCAGCAGTCAGGACGGAAACTATGGCTACACCTTC.

A single count supports this clone. V gene TRBV4-3 combines with J gene TRBJ1-4, with 8 bases matching TRBD1. The V gene end was trimmed by 4 bases and the J gene end by 1 base; junction bases not matched to a gene: 2. The germline CDR1 and CDR2 sequences are LGHNA and YSLEER. The CDR3 has 15 residues. The CDR3 loop reads CASSPGQGTNEKLFF. DNA for the CDR3: TGCGCCAGCAGCCCCGGACAGGGAACTAATGAAAAACTGTTTTTT.

V and J are TRBV4-3 and TRBJ2-1; 8 bases align to TRBD1. The V gene's germline CDR1 is LGHNA and CDR2 YSLEER. The length of the CDR3 is 14 residues. Trimming at V came to 2 bases and at J to 8 bases, leaving 5 bases not matched to a gene. The CDR3 sequence: CASSQRTGRDEQFF. In DNA form, the CDR3 reads TGCGCCAGCAGCCAAAGGACAGGGAGAGATGAGCAGTTCTTC.

The chain joins TRBV14 to TRBJ1-2; unclear D gene. Germline V lookup: CDR1 SGHDN, CDR2 FVKESK. The CDR3 contains 15 residues. V shed 2 bases and J shed 5 bases, with 15 bases lying between them. CDR3 loop: CASSQNTFSPYGYTF. The CDR3 DNA is TGTGCCAGCAGCCAAAACACGTTCTCACCTTATGGCTACACCTTC. The variable domain in full, with the rest retrieved from reference TRBV14 and TRBJ1-2, is EAGVTQFPSHSVIEKGQTVTLRCDPISGHDNLYWYRRVMGKEIKFLLHFVKESKQDESGMPNNRFLAERTGGTYSTLKVQPAELEDSGVYFCASSQNTFSPYGYTFGSGTRLTVV.

The V and J genes are TRBV6-4 and TRBJ1-2; tentative D call: TRBD1 (6 bases). V gave up 5 bases and J gave up 4 bases, with 11 bases separating them. In germline, CDR1 is MRHNA, CDR2 SNTAGT. The length of the CDR3 is 13 residues. The chain's CDR3 is CASSQETGYGYTF. As DNA, the CDR3 is TGTGCCAGCAGTCAGGAGACAGGCTATGGCTACACCTTC.

The CDR3 nucleotides read TGCGCCAGCAGCCCCCCTCGGCCTACTGGGTTGGATACGCAGTATTTT. Amino acid sequence: CASSPPRPTGLDTQYF. V is TRBV4-1 and J is TRBJ2-3; unclear D gene. Germline V gene sequence: CDR1 MGHRA, CDR2 YSYEKL. Trimming removed 4 bases at V and 6 bases at J, with 20 bases between. The CDR3 has 16 amino acids.

Concerning this clone: The junction differs from germline at one of its ends, possibly a read error. V is TRBV7-7 and J is TRBJ2-2; TRBD2 is a possible D gene (6 bases). The CDR3 is made up of 13 amino acids. From germline, CDR1 is SSHAT and CDR2 FNYEAQ (reference sequence). The CDR3 nucleotides are TGTGCTAGCAGCACCTGGGACTCCGGGGAGCTGTTTTTT. Its translation is CASSTWDSGELFF.

With regard to this clone: The identical CDR3 is also encoded by other nucleotide sequences in the sample. The chain combines TRBV19 with TRBJ1-1, with D uncertain. The CDR3 has 13 amino acids. Germline V gives CDR1 LNHDA, CDR2 SQIVND (reference sequence). V shed 2 bases and J shed 3 bases, with 7 bases lying between them. CDR3 loop: CASSIRGDTEAFF. The DNA for the CDR3 is TGTGCCAGTAGTATACGGGGAGACACTGAAGCTTTCTTT.

This clone appeared a single time. The chain uses TRBV6-5 and TRBJ1-2; D is uncertain. Germline V gene data show CDR1 as MNHEY and CDR2 as SVGAGI. The V and J ends lost 0 bases and 8 bases respectively, with 16 bases between them. This CDR3 has 15 amino acids. The CDR3 is CASSYSLIGAEGYTF. The CDR3 DNA sequence: TGTGCCAGCAGTTACTCCTTAATCGGTGCGGAGGGCTACACCTTC.

V and J are TRBV5-8 and TRBJ1-5, with TRBD1 matching 9 bases. The CDR3 consists of 15 residues. Looked up from germline, CDR1 is SGHTS and CDR2 is YDEGEE. V lost 2 bases to trimming and J lost 1 base; unmatched junction nucleotides: 1. The CDR3: CASSLGTGSNQPQHF. CDR3 DNA: TGTGCCAGCAGCTTAGGGACAGGGAGCAATCAGCCCCAGCATTTT.

This chain links TRBV10-2 with TRBJ2-7; no reliable D call. CDR1 is WSHSY and CDR2 is SAAADI in the germline V gene. V lost 4 bases and J lost 2, with 12 bases in between. There are 14 residues in the CDR3. This CDR3 reads CASSAAEITYEQYF. As DNA, the CDR3 is TGCGCCAGCAGTGCGGCAGAAATCACCTACGAGCAGTACTTC.

The V and J genes are TRBV7-9 and TRBJ1-1; D ambiguous. There are 13 residues in the CDR3. The V gene lost 2 bases and the J gene lost 0 bases, with 4 bases spanning the gap. The germline CDR1 and CDR2 sequences are SEHNR and FQNEAQ (reference sequence). The DNA for the CDR3 is TGTGCCAGCAGCTTATGGTTGAACACTGAAGCTTTCTTT. This translates into CASSLWLNTEAFF.

The chain carries TRBV7-9 and TRBJ2-2, with 11 bases matching TRBD2. Germline CDR1 and CDR2: SEHNR and FQNEAQ (reference sequence). Unmatched junction bases numbered 8, after V lost 5 bases and J lost 6 bases. CDR3 length: 16 residues. CDR3 residues: CASSRGLAGGAGELFF. CDR3 nucleotides: TGTGCCAGCAGCCGTGGACTAGCGGGTGGGGCCGGGGAGCTGTTTTTT.

The chain combines TRBV7-8 with TRBJ1-2, with D unresolved. V dropped 1 base and J dropped 4 bases, with 13 bases sitting between them. In germline, CDR1 is SGHVS, CDR2 FQNEAQ. This CDR3 comprises 15 residues. The CDR3 DNA sequence: TGTGCCAGCAGCTTAGGAAGGACGGACCTCTATGGCTACACCTTC. Residues: CASSLGRTDLYGYTF.

The rearrangement links TRBV7-9 to TRBJ2-2; D gene unclear. V shed 1 base and J shed 1 base, with 16 bases lying between them. This CDR3 contains 18 residues. Looked up from germline, CDR1 is SEHNR and CDR2 is FQNEAQ (reference sequence). CDR3 DNA: TGTGCCAGCAGCTTAGGGTACTTTCGGACCCTGAACACCGGGGAGCTGTTTTTT. Protein sequence: CASSLGYFRTLNTGELFF.

The chain has TRBV4-2 and TRBJ1-4, with D possibly being TRBD1 (5 bases). The V and J ends lost 7 bases and 4 bases respectively, with 13 bases between them. The CDR3 extends over 14 amino acids. Germline values: CDR1 LGHNA, CDR2 YNFKEQ. CDR3 region: CASTWDGRNEKLFF. In nucleotides, the CDR3 is TGTGCCAGCACCTGGGACGGGCGTAATGAAAAACTGTTTTTT.

The V and J genes are TRBV29-1 and TRBJ1-2; D uncertain. Germline V CDR1 and CDR2: SQVTM, ANQGSEA. This CDR3 region has 13 residues. The V and J ends lost 6 bases and 5 bases respectively, with 16 bases between them. The CDR3: CSVPGVDAYGYTF. The CDR3 DNA reads TGCAGCGTCCCAGGAGTGGACGCATATGGCTACACCTTC.

The chain carries TRBV18 and TRBJ2-7; the D gene could be TRBD1 or TRBD2 (5 bases each). The CDR3 sequence is 14 residues long. V lost 3 bases, J lost 7 bases, and 16 bases lay in between. Germline V gene sequence: CDR1 KGHSH, CDR2 LQKENI. CDR3 region: CASSPRDGPWEQYF. The CDR3 DNA is TGTGCCAGCTCACCTCGGGACGGTCCCTGGGAGCAGTACTTC.

The V call is TRBV28, the J call TRBJ1-5; TRBD1 aligns across 10 bases. The CDR3 is 18 residues long. V shed 8 bases, J shed 0 bases, and the junction held 13 bases outside the gene matches. From germline, CDR1 is MDHEN and CDR2 SYDVKM. The CDR3 DNA follows: TGTGCCAGCGCCCCATTACGGGACAGGGGAAATAGCAATCAGCCCCAGCATTTT. Amino acid sequence: CASAPLRDRGNSNQPQHF.

This chain connects TRBV5-8 to TRBJ1-2, with 7 bases aligning to TRBD1. Trimming at V came to 0 bases and at J to 4 bases, leaving 6 bases not matched to a gene. The CDR3 has 15 amino acids. Germline assignment: CDR1 SGHTS and CDR2 YDEGEE. The CDR3 reads CASSLETGRSYGYTF. CDR3 DNA sequence: TGTGCCAGCAGCTTGGAGACAGGGAGGTCCTATGGCTACACCTTC.

This chain links TRBV11-2 with TRBJ2-7, with D possibly matching TRBD2 (6 bases). The germline gives CDR1 SGHAT, CDR2 FQNNGV. The ends were cut back, 5 bases at V and 3 bases at J, with 17 bases in the middle. The CDR3 contains 15 residues. Here the CDR3 reads CASSAVSGNSYEQYF. As DNA, the CDR3 is TGTGCCAGCAGCGCCGTTAGCGGAAATAGCTACGAGCAGTACTTC.

This sequence joins TRBV5-5 and TRBJ2-1; 14 positions match TRBD2. Trimming cost V 4 bases and J 5 bases; bases outside gene matches: 8. The CDR3 sequence is 17 residues long. Looked up from germline, CDR1 is SGHKS and CDR2 is YYEKEE (reference sequence). CDR3 bases: TGTGCCAGCAGCCGAGGGACTAGCGGGAGCCTCGACAATGAGCAGTTCTTC. It specifies CASSRGTSGSLDNEQFF. The entire variable domain, with the rest obtained from reference TRBV5-5 and TRBJ2-1, is as follows: DAGVTQSPTHLIKTRGQQVTLRCSPISGHKSVSWYQQVLGQGPQFIFQYYEKEERGRGNFPDRFSARQFPNYSSELNVNALLLGDSALYLCASSRGTSGSLDNEQFFGPGTRLTVL.

J is TRBJ1-2 and V is TRBV30; D gene uncertain. This CDR3 spans 15 amino acids. V was cut by 0 bases and J by 2 bases, with 13 bases left in between. Germline CDR1 is GTSNPN and CDR2 is SVGIG (reference sequence). The CDR3 protein is CAWSVGSSVNYGYTF. The CDR3 DNA sequence: TGTGCCTGGAGTGTCGGTAGTTCCGTCAACTATGGCTACACCTTC. Full variable domain (outside the CDR3, taken from reference TRBV30 and TRBJ1-2): SQTIHQWPATLVQPVGSPLSLECTVEGTSNPNLYWYRQAAGRGLQLLFYSVGIGQISSEVPQNLSASRPQDRQFILSSKKLLLSDSGFYLCAWSVGSSVNYGYTFGSGTRLTVV.

J is TRBJ1-1 and V is TRBV2; D may be TRBD1 (5 bases). V lost 3 bases and J lost 5, with 13 bases in between. CDR1 and CDR2 (germline): SNHLY, FYNNEI. The CDR3 loop spans 14 amino acids. CDR3 nucleotide sequence: TGTGCCAGCAGTGATCCGGCAGGGCTAACTGAAGCTTTCTTT. Its protein product is CASSDPAGLTEAFF.

V and J are TRBV20-1 and TRBJ1-2, with D possibly being TRBD1 (6 bases). Germline V gene lookup returns CDR1 DFQATT and CDR2 SNEGSKA (reference sequence). This CDR3 is 10 amino acids long. CDR3 nucleotide sequence: TGCAGACAGGGTGGAGGTGGCTACACCTTC. It is translated as CRQGGGGYTF.

The V gene is TRBV30, the J gene TRBJ2-7; D not resolved. V was trimmed by 2 bases and J by 1 base, leaving 9 bases between them. From germline, CDR1 is GTSNPN and CDR2 SVGIG (reference sequence). CDR3 length equals 13 residues. In DNA, the CDR3 is TGTGCCTGGAGTCCGGATCGTTCCTACGAGCAGTACTTC. This sequence encodes CAWSPDRSYEQYF.

The V gene is TRBV27, the J gene TRBJ2-7, with D perhaps matching TRBD2 (6 bases). V was trimmed by 9 bases and J by 3 bases, leaving 18 bases between them. CDR1 and CDR2 (germline): MNHEY, SMNVEV (reference sequence). This CDR3 contains 14 residues. CDR3 sequence: CASRLDNSGYEQYF. DNA for the CDR3: TGTGCCAGTCGACTAGATAACTCTGGCTACGAGCAGTACTTC.

This clone was detected only once. CDR3 sequence reads: CASSLQRDRAPNYDGYTF. In DNA, the CDR3 is TGTGCCAGCTCACTACAACGGGACAGGGCCCCTAACTATGATGGCTACACCTTC. This sequence joins TRBV18 and TRBJ1-2, with 9 positions matching TRBD1. CDR1 and CDR2 (germline): KGHSH, LQKENI. V trimming: 4 bases; J trimming: 6 bases; junction bases outside the gene matches: 18. The CDR3 covers 18 residues. Complete variable domain (other parts from reference TRBV18 and TRBJ1-2): NAGVMQNPRHLVRRRGQEARLRCSPMKGHSHVYWYRQLPEEGLKFMVYLQKENIIDESGMPKERFSAEFPKEGPSILRIQQVVRGDSAAYFCASSLQRDRAPNYDGYTFGSGTRLTVV.

The genes are TRBV19 and TRBJ2-7; 13 positions match TRBD2. The CDR3 sequence is 17 residues long. Germline V gene data show CDR1 as LNHDA and CDR2 as SQIVND (reference sequence). Trimming at V came to 3 bases and at J to 4 bases, leaving 9 bases not matched to a gene. The CDR3 coding sequence is TGTGCCAGTAGTATCCAGGCGGGACTAGCGGGAATGTACGAGCAGTACTTC. Its protein product is CASSIQAGLAGMYEQYF.

Turning to this clone: Distinct nucleotide sequences in the sample also encode this CDR3. The chain links TRBV19 to TRBJ1-5; 11 bases match TRBD1. The CDR3 is made up of 15 amino acids. After removal of 6 bases from V and 4 bases from J, the junction contained 5 bases not matched to a gene. Germline-derived CDR1 and CDR2 are LNHDA and SQIVND (reference sequence). The CDR3 bases are TGTGCCAGTAGCCGGGACAGGGGGTCGAATCAGCCCCAGCATTTT. Encoded protein: CASSRDRGSNQPQHF.

The chain combines TRBV28 with TRBJ2-7; a possible D gene is TRBD1 (6 bases). Deletions cut 7 bases from V and 3 bases from J, with 16 bases between. The CDR3 is made up of 14 amino acids. Germline lookup yields CDR1 MDHEN and CDR2 SYDVKM. The CDR3 region has the DNA TGTGCCAGCACTCAGCTAGGGGGTCTCTACGAGCAGTACTTC. The encoded protein is CASTQLGGLYEQYF.